One sample yielded the 30 T cell receptor beta chains listed below, sequenced in a study of blood T cell repertoires in COVID-19. Assay: immunoSEQ multiplex PCR; the TCRdb copy retains only in-frame clones and omits some. The sample records about 120,000 clones, 70% to 90% being singletons. The specimen sequenced was peripheral blood. These TCRs come from a man aged 55 to 70 with acute or convalescent COVID-19.

This CDR3 is CWGQGSDGYTF. As DNA, the CDR3 is TGCTGGGGACAGGGTAGTGATGGCTACACCTTC. The genes are TRBV20-1 and TRBJ1-2; 9 nucleotides line up with TRBD1. The V gene's germline CDR1 is DFQATT and CDR2 SNEGSKA (reference sequence). The CDR3 covers 11 residues.

On this clone: The junction does not match germline at one end; this may be a read error. V is TRBV20-1 and J is TRBJ2-1, with TRBD2 matching 10 bases. This CDR3 has 11 residues. Germline lookup yields CDR1 DFQATT and CDR2 SNEGSKA (reference sequence). The CDR3 nucleotides read TGCAGTGCGCCTACCGGGACTAGCGCTCTCTTC. Residues: CSAPTGTSALF.

The rearrangement joins TRBV7-3 to TRBJ2-1; D is perhaps TRBD2 (5 bases). CDR1 and CDR2 from the germline V gene are SGHTA and FQGTGA. The CDR3 consists of 15 residues. V lost 2 bases and J lost 3, with 11 bases in between. For the CDR3, the DNA is TGTGCCAGCAGCTTAGGTAGCGCCGACTACAATGAGCAGTTCTTC. It translates to CASSLGSADYNEQFF.

The rearrangement links TRBV7-8 to TRBJ2-3; 13 nucleotides match TRBD2. The germline V gene has CDR1 SGHVS and CDR2 FQNEAQ. The CDR3 has 16 residues. V dropped 1 base and J dropped 5; count of bases not matched to a gene: 3. The DNA for the CDR3 is TGTGCCAGCAGCTTAGGGACTAGCGGGAGTGGAGATACGCAGTATTTT. Translated: CASSLGTSGSGDTQYF.

V is TRBV24-1 and J is TRBJ2-3, with 16 bases aligning to TRBD2. The CDR3 loop spans 20 amino acids. Germline V gene sequence: CDR1 KGHDR, CDR2 SFDVKD. With 4 bases clipped from V and 3 bases from J, the junction kept 12 bases outside the gene matches. The CDR3 nucleotides are TGTGCCACCAGTGACTCTTTAGGGACTAGCGGGAGGGCTCGGACAGATACGCAGTATTTT. Protein sequence: CATSDSLGTSGRARTDTQYF.

The chain uses TRBV19 and TRBJ1-1; TRBD1 matches at 8 bases. Germline CDR1 reads LNHDA; CDR2 reads SQIVND (reference sequence). This CDR3 is built from 14 residues. With 5 bases clipped from V and 3 bases from J, the junction kept 5 bases outside the gene matches. The CDR3 reads CASSSIQGDTEAFF. For the CDR3, the DNA is TGTGCCAGTAGTTCAATACAGGGGGACACTGAAGCTTTCTTT.

V is TRBV12-3 or TRBV12-4 and J is TRBJ1-2; D uncertain. There are 13 residues in the CDR3. V dropped 5 bases and J dropped 4 bases, with 11 bases sitting between them. The CDR3, as DNA: TGTGCCAGCAGTCCAACAGCAGGCTATGGCTACACCTTC. Translating gives CASSPTAGYGYTF.

The rearrangement uses TRBV2 and TRBJ2-5, with D perhaps TRBD2 (7 bases). Germline V gene sequence: CDR1 SNHLY, CDR2 FYNNEI. The CDR3 runs 15 residues. V lost 5 bases, J lost 4 bases, and 17 bases lay in between. CDR3 sequence: CASSPGTSGGETQYF. DNA for the CDR3: TGTGCCAGCAGTCCCGGGACATCGGGGGGAGAGACCCAGTACTTC.

The CDR3 here is CASSEARTGRETQYF. The DNA for the CDR3 is TGTGCCAGCAGTGAAGCTCGGACAGGGCGGGAGACCCAGTACTTC. The chain employs TRBV2 and TRBJ2-5; 8 bases map to TRBD1. V was clipped by 0 bases and J by 5 bases; unmatched bases: 5. Germline assignment: CDR1 SNHLY and CDR2 FYNNEI. The CDR3 is made up of 15 amino acids.

The rearrangement links TRBV4-2 to TRBJ1-2, with D hard to call. The CDR3 is made up of 15 amino acids. V lost 0 bases, J lost 6 bases, and 14 bases lay in between. Germline V CDR1 and CDR2: LGHNA, YNFKEQ. CDR3 nucleotide sequence: TGTGCCAGCAGCCAAGATTCCGCCGACGGGAATGGCTACACCTTC. Translation: CASSQDSADGNGYTF.

This clone has a single count. DNA of the CDR3: TGTGCCAGCAGCGTAGCCGGGGTCACCGGGGAGCTGTTTTTT. Translating it yields CASSVAGVTGELFF. The V call is TRBV9, the J call TRBJ2-2, with D possibly matching TRBD2 (5 bases). The V gene's germline CDR1 is SGDLS and CDR2 YYNGEE. V was trimmed by 0 bases and J by 4 bases, leaving 7 bases between them. The CDR3 runs to 14 residues.

V gene TRBV6-6 combines with J gene TRBJ2-3; 8 positions match TRBD1. This CDR3 spans 14 amino acids. The V gene end was trimmed by 7 bases and the J gene end by 3 bases; junction bases not matched to a gene: 6. Germline CDR1 MNHNY, CDR2 SVGAGI (reference sequence). The DNA of the CDR3 is TGTGCCAGCAACCCCCAGGGGGCAACAGATACGCAGTATTTT. It codes for CASNPQGATDTQYF.

The chain carries TRBV28 and TRBJ1-2; D gene ambiguous. Trimming pared 2 bases from V and 14 bases from J, leaving 9 bases between. From germline, CDR1 is MDHEN and CDR2 SYDVKM. This CDR3 comprises 10 residues. In DNA, the CDR3 is TGTGCCAGCAGTTTAGAACAGAAGACCTTC. Translation gives CASSLEQKTF.

The V call is TRBV6-2 or TRBV6-3, the J call TRBJ1-1; D is perhaps TRBD1 (6 bases). Germline V gene sequence: CDR1 MNHEY, CDR2 SVGEGT. This CDR3 contains 13 residues. V dropped 5 bases and J dropped 1 base, with 8 bases sitting between them. In DNA, the CDR3 is TGTGCCAGCAGTAGACAGGCGAACACTGAAGCTTTCTTT. Translating it yields CASSRQANTEAFF.

V usage is TRBV6-5 and J usage is TRBJ1-2; the match to TRBD1 covers 7 bases. The ends lost 6 bases at V and 4 bases at J; junction bases unmatched: 8. CDR1 MNHEY and CDR2 SVGAGI come from the germline V gene. The CDR3 extends over 14 amino acids. The chain's CDR3 is CASSRTGEIYGYTF. The DNA of the CDR3 is TGTGCCAGCAGCCGCACAGGGGAGATCTATGGCTACACCTTC.

The rearrangement uses TRBV28 and TRBJ2-7, with 10 bases that match TRBD1. J lost 1 base, V lost 5 bases, and 14 bases had no gene match. The CDR3 runs 18 residues. The germline CDR1 and CDR2 sequences are MDHEN and SYDVKM. CDR3 loop: CASSPRIVTGGLSYEQYF. In DNA, the CDR3 is TGTGCCAGCAGTCCCAGAATCGTGACAGGGGGCTTATCCTACGAGCAGTACTTC. Filled out from reference TRBV28 and TRBJ2-7, the complete variable domain reads DVKVTQSSRYLVKRTGEKVFLECVQDMDHENMFWYRQDPGLGLRLIYFSYDVKMKEKGDIPEGYSVSREKKERFSLILESASTNQTSMYLCASSPRIVTGGLSYEQYFGPGTRLTVT.

V gene TRBV15 combines with J gene TRBJ1-2; no clear D gene. V shed 3 bases and J shed 7 bases, with 18 bases lying between them. The CDR3 consists of 15 residues. Germline lookup yields CDR1 LNHNV and CDR2 YYDKDF (reference sequence). CDR3 nucleotide sequence: TGTGCCACCAGCAGGGGAGTGGAGGCGCGCGGTGGCTACACCTTC. This sequence encodes CATSRGVEARGGYTF.

The chain combines TRBV19 with TRBJ2-7, with 10 bases lining up with TRBD1. The germline CDR1 and CDR2 sequences are LNHDA and SQIVND (reference sequence). The CDR3 has 18 residues. Trimming at V came to 3 bases and at J to 2 bases, leaving 13 bases not matched to a gene. The CDR3 protein is CASSITGVGTGATYEQYF. The DNA of the CDR3 is TGTGCCAGTAGTATTACGGGTGTCGGGACAGGGGCCACCTACGAGCAGTACTTC.

This rearrangement joins TRBV5-4 to TRBJ1-1; D gene ambiguous. V shed 2 bases and J shed 6 bases, with 11 bases lying between them. Germline CDR1 is SGHNT and CDR2 is YYREEE (reference sequence). CDR3 length: 13 amino acids. In DNA, the CDR3 is TGTGCCAGCAGCTTTAAGCCGGAGTCTGAAGCTTTCTTT. This translates into CASSFKPESEAFF.

The rearrangement joins TRBV25-1 to TRBJ1-5, with D possibly being TRBD1 (5 bases). Germline CDR1 is MGHDK and CDR2 is SYGVNS. The V end lost 6 bases, the J end lost 0 bases, and 12 bases lay between the germline ends. The CDR3 sequence is 15 residues long. CDR3 residues: CASSPGRYSNQPQHF. The CDR3 nucleotides read TGTGCCAGCAGCCCAGGGCGATATAGCAATCAGCCCCAGCATTTT.

CDR3 sequence reads: CASRQGTEAFF. The CDR3 DNA sequence: TGTGCCAGCCGACAGGGGACTGAAGCTTTCTTT. This rearrangement joins TRBV19 to TRBJ1-1, with 8 bases matching TRBD1. Unmatched junction bases numbered 2, after V lost 9 bases and J lost 5 bases. This CDR3 contains 11 residues. In germline, CDR1 is LNHDA, CDR2 SQIVND (reference sequence).

This clone was seen a handful of times. This chain links TRBV19 with TRBJ1-3; 11 bases are a match to TRBD1. In germline, CDR1 is LNHDA, CDR2 SQIVND (reference sequence). This CDR3 has 17 residues. With V trimmed by 5 bases and J by 0 bases, 6 bases remained unmatched. The CDR3 is CASSPGQGASSGNTIYF. Written as DNA, the CDR3 is TGTGCCAGTAGTCCTGGACAGGGGGCCTCCTCTGGAAACACCATATATTTT.

In this sample, this clone turned up a few times. V usage is TRBV5-4 and J usage is TRBJ2-5; D is perhaps TRBD1 (5 bases). There are 13 residues in the CDR3. The germline CDR1 and CDR2 sequences are SGHNT and YYREEE (reference sequence). With 5 bases removed from V and 4 bases from J, the gap between germline ends came to 12 bases. In nucleotides, the CDR3 is TGTGCCAGCAGTTTTGATAGGGGAGAGACCCAGTACTTC. This encodes CASSFDRGETQYF.

The chain combines TRBV10-3 with TRBJ1-1; perhaps TRBD1 as D (6 bases). The germline CDR1 and CDR2 sequences are ENHRY and SYGVKD. The CDR3 length is 17 residues. V lost 3 bases, J lost 3 bases, and 20 bases lay in between. Here the CDR3 DNA reads TGTGCCATCAGTGATCAAGGACAGTTCGAAGAGGACACTGAAGCTTTCTTT. It specifies CAISDQGQFEEDTEAFF.

This clone was counted a single time. The chain couples TRBV5-6 to TRBJ1-6; D is perhaps TRBD1 (5 bases). The V and J ends lost 0 bases and 9 bases respectively, with 13 bases between them. Germline V gene sequence: CDR1 SGHDT, CDR2 YYEEEE. This CDR3 comprises 15 residues. The CDR3 nucleotides are TGTGCCAGCAGCTTGGGAGATAGGGGTCGTTCACCCCTCCACTTT. This sequence encodes CASSLGDRGRSPLHF.

This clone was found a few times. The chain joins TRBV29-1 to TRBJ2-2, with TRBD1 matching 8 bases. Germline loops: CDR1 SQVTM, CDR2 ANQGSEA. This CDR3 has 15 amino acids. With V trimmed by 5 bases and J by 1 base, 6 bases remained unmatched. CDR3: CSVQQGGVNTGELFF. As DNA, the CDR3 is TGCAGCGTTCAACAGGGGGGTGTGAACACCGGGGAGCTGTTTTTT.

J is TRBJ2-3 and V is TRBV4-1, with D possibly matching TRBD2 (5 bases). CDR1 is MGHRA, CDR2 YSYEKL, per germline. CDR3 length: 19 residues. V was pared by 0 bases and J by 3 bases, with 22 bases between. CDR3 residues: CASSQEGGGPERRTDTQYF. CDR3 in DNA: TGCGCCAGCAGCCAAGAAGGAGGAGGCCCAGAGAGGAGAACAGATACGCAGTATTTT.

The chain combines TRBV29-1 with TRBJ1-2; 8 bases match TRBD1. The CDR3 length is 12 residues. CDR1 is SQVTM, CDR2 ANQGSEA, per germline. The V segment lost 5 bases and the J segment 10 bases; nucleotides outside the gene matches: 9. The CDR3 sequence is CSVIDRGPSYTF. DNA of the CDR3: TGCAGCGTTATTGACAGGGGCCCTTCCTACACCTTC.

Points on this clone: Other DNA sequences in the same sample also yield this CDR3. This chain's CDR3 is CASSQDGAGDTGELFF. The CDR3 DNA reads as TGTGCCAGCAGCCAAGATGGAGCGGGAGATACCGGGGAGCTGTTTTTT. The rearrangement links TRBV4-2 to TRBJ2-2; 8 nucleotides match TRBD2. The CDR3 runs to 16 residues. The ends lost 0 bases at V and 5 bases at J; junction bases unmatched: 5. The germline CDR1 and CDR2 sequences are LGHNA and YNFKEQ.

The V call is TRBV6-2 or TRBV6-3, the J call TRBJ2-5; D is unclear. V lost 6 bases, J lost 5 bases, and 13 bases lay in between. The CDR3 consists of 13 residues. CDR1 MNHEY and CDR2 SVGEGT come from the germline V gene. The CDR3 DNA reads TGTGCCAGCAGCACGAGGTCTGCTGAGACCCAGTACTTC. Translating gives CASSTRSAETQYF.